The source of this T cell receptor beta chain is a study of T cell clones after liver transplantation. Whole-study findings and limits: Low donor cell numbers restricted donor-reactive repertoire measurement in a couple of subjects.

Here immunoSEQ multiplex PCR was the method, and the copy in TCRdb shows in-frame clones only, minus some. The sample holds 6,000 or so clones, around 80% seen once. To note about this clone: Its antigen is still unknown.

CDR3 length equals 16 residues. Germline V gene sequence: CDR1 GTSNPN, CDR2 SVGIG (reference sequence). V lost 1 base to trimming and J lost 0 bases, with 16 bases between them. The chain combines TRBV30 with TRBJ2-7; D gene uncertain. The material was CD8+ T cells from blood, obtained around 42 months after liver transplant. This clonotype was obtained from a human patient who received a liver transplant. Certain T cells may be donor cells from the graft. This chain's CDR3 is CAWSAMATYFSYEQYF. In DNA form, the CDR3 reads TGTGCCTGGAGTGCCATGGCCACCTACTTCTCCTACGAGCAGTACTTC.